The 20 T cell receptor beta chains listed next were all sequenced from one sample in a study of cytomegalovirus exposure and HLA in healthy donors. PCR amplification relied on 60 Vbeta primers (plus 13 Jbeta primers). Here immunoSEQ multiplex PCR was the method, and the copy in TCRdb shows in-frame clones only, minus some. The sample contains approximately 51,000 clones, 81% of which appear only once. The sample was PBMCs. The receptors here all came from a boy younger than 18 in good health and CMV-seropositive.

This clone was seen a few times. The V call is TRBV6-1, the J call TRBJ2-5, with no clear D. CDR1 and CDR2 (germline): MNHNS, SASEGT. V was pared by 3 bases and J by 3 bases, with 14 bases between. The CDR3 has 15 amino acids. The CDR3 DNA follows: TGTGCCAGCAGTGAGACCGTCTTGAGGAAAGAGACCCAGTACTTC. This codes for CASSETVLRKETQYF.

This CDR3 reads CASSQDRWGGSSYEQYF. CDR3 bases: TGCGCCAGCAGCCAAGATCGATGGGGGGGGAGCTCCTACGAGCAGTACTTC. The chain uses TRBV4-1 and TRBJ2-7; the match to TRBD2 covers 7 bases. Germline lookup yields CDR1 MGHRA and CDR2 YSYEKL. The CDR3 covers 17 residues. The ends lost 0 bases at V and 0 bases at J; junction bases unmatched: 8.

This rearrangement joins TRBV28 to TRBJ1-5; 8 bases map to TRBD1. Germline CDR1 MDHEN, CDR2 SYDVKM. There are 19 residues in the CDR3. V shed 5 bases and J 3 bases; nucleotides not matched to a gene: 18. CDR3 bases: TGTGCCAGCAGTCCCCTCGCTCCAATACAGGGGGGATCCAATCAGCCCCAGCATTTT. The encoded protein is CASSPLAPIQGGSNQPQHF.

This clone has just one count. The chain combines TRBV7-8 with TRBJ1-2, with 7 bases matching TRBD1. The germline gives CDR1 SGHVS, CDR2 FQNEAQ. J lost 5 bases, V lost 5 bases, and 8 bases had no gene match. The CDR3 is 14 residues long. The CDR3 DNA reads as TGTGCCAGCAGCCCCGTCGTGGGACAGTATGGCTACACCTTC. It codes for CASSPVVGQYGYTF.

The V call is TRBV12-5, the J call TRBJ2-3; 7 positions agree with TRBD1. The CDR3 is 19 amino acids. With 0 bases clipped from V and 2 bases from J, the junction kept 14 bases outside the gene matches. Looked up from germline, CDR1 is LGHNT and CDR2 is FRNRAP. CDR3 protein: CASGLVLGRGQEYTDTQYF. Here the CDR3 DNA reads TGTGCTAGTGGTTTGGTACTAGGCCGCGGACAGGAGTACACAGATACGCAGTATTTT.

The chain recombines TRBV18 with TRBJ2-3, with 7 bases that match TRBD2. CDR3 length equals 14 residues. Trimming at V came to 3 bases and at J to 3 bases, leaving 3 bases not matched to a gene. CDR1 is KGHSH and CDR2 is LQKENI in the germline V gene. CDR3 region: CASSPTSSTDTQYF. The CDR3, as DNA: TGTGCCAGCTCACCGACTAGCTCGACAGATACGCAGTATTTT.

This chain joins TRBV27 and TRBJ2-7; tentative D call: TRBD2 (6 bases). This CDR3 region has 16 residues. Per the germline V gene, CDR1 is MNHEY and CDR2 is SMNVEV (reference sequence). V was shortened by 5 bases and J by 2 bases, with 19 bases between the two germline ends. In DNA, the CDR3 is TGTGCCAGCAGTCAGGCGCCGGGACTGAAAGCCTACGAGCAGTACTTC. Its protein is CASSQAPGLKAYEQYF.

The chain carries TRBV27 and TRBJ2-7; 10 bases map to TRBD2. V dropped 2 bases and J dropped 2; count of bases not matched to a gene: 3. CDR1 and CDR2 from the germline V gene are MNHEY and SMNVEV (reference sequence). The CDR3 is made up of 15 amino acids. CDR3 nucleotides: TGTGCCAGCAGTTTACTAGCGGGGGCCGCCTACGAGCAGTACTTC. This translates into CASSLLAGAAYEQYF.

The chain uses TRBV19 and TRBJ2-1; D remains ambiguous. Germline V lookup: CDR1 LNHDA, CDR2 SQIVND (reference sequence). The CDR3 totals 14 residues. Trimming took off 1 base at V and 7 bases at J, with 11 bases between the two ends. The CDR3 protein is CASSIGLRWNEQFF. The CDR3 nucleotides read TGTGCCAGTAGTATAGGACTCCGCTGGAATGAGCAGTTCTTC.

This clone was counted between two and nine times. The chain has TRBV19 and TRBJ2-7, with 10 bases that match TRBD2. The CDR3 sequence is 14 residues long. Germline CDR1 LNHDA, CDR2 SQIVND (reference sequence). The junction had 4 bases not matched to a gene; V was cut back by 7 bases and J by 1 base. CDR3 sequence reads: CASTTSGASYEQYF. The CDR3 DNA follows: TGTGCCAGTACCACTAGCGGGGCATCCTACGAGCAGTACTTC.

The chain joins TRBV7-8 to TRBJ2-5, with 8 bases that match TRBD2. The tail of the sequence fits TRBJ2-7 better, so the J call may be wrong. Germline values: CDR1 SGHVS, CDR2 FQNEAQ. The CDR3 loop spans 16 amino acids. CDR3 loop: CASSLWVRGGSYEQYF. The CDR3 DNA sequence: TGTGCCAGCAGCTTATGGGTCCGCGGGGGGTCCTACGAGCAGTACTTC.

The chain carries TRBV4-1 and TRBJ1-2; D uncertain. The V and J ends lost 0 bases and 8 bases respectively, with 13 bases between them. Per germline, CDR1 MGHRA and CDR2 YSYEKL. CDR3 length: 14 amino acids. CDR3 sequence: CASSQDLGGYGYTF. CDR3 sequence (DNA): TGCGCCAGCAGCCAAGATCTGGGAGGTTACGGCTACACCTTC.

J is TRBJ1-6 and V is TRBV7-3, with D possibly being TRBD1 (5 bases). Germline loops: CDR1 SGHTA, CDR2 FQGTGA. Trimming removed 2 bases from V and 9 bases from J, with 8 bases in between. The CDR3 is 13 residues long. CDR3 nucleotide sequence: TGTGCCAGCAGCTTAGGAGGGACTTCACCCCTCCACTTT. Translating it yields CASSLGGTSPLHF.

The gene calls are TRBV4-2 and TRBJ2-7; the match to TRBD1 covers 7 bases. The CDR3 loop spans 16 amino acids. V trimming: 1 base; J trimming: 0 bases; junction bases outside the gene matches: 6. Germline CDR1 and CDR2: LGHNA and YNFKEQ. CDR3 sequence: CASSQAIGQDSYEQYF. Here the CDR3 DNA reads TGTGCCAGCAGCCAAGCGATTGGACAGGACTCCTACGAGCAGTACTTC.

The chain combines TRBV21-1 with TRBJ1-3; the table calls TRBD1, which could not be checked here. TRBV21-1 constitutes a pseudogene. The CDR3 has 15 amino acids. The CDR3 is CASSTRQCSGNTIYF. The CDR3 DNA reads TGTGCCAGCAGCACCCGACAGTGCTCTGGAAACACCATATATTTT.

J is TRBJ2-1 and V is TRBV7-8, with no clear D. Germline CDR1 is SGHVS and CDR2 is FQNEAQ. The CDR3 is made up of 16 amino acids. Between the trimmed V and J ends, which lost 1 base and 5 bases, there was a span of 15 bases. The CDR3 reads CASSLEWALKNNEQFF. The CDR3 coding sequence is TGTGCCAGCAGCTTAGAGTGGGCCTTAAAGAACAATGAGCAGTTCTTC.

This clone was observed a few times. This chain joins TRBV4-1 and TRBJ2-5; 10 bases line up with TRBD2. CDR3 size: 14 residues. Per the germline V gene, CDR1 is MGHRA and CDR2 is YSYEKL. The junction had 4 bases not matched to a gene; V was cut back by 2 bases and J by 7 bases. The CDR3 spells CASSQRGTSATQYF. CDR3 DNA sequence: TGCGCCAGCAGCCAAAGGGGGACTAGCGCGACCCAGTACTTC.

This clone is a singleton in its sample. The V call is TRBV6-5, the J call TRBJ2-7, with TRBD1 identical over 7 bases. CDR1 is MNHEY, CDR2 SVGAGI, per germline. The CDR3 is 11 residues long. V lost 10 bases and J lost 2; bases outside the gene matches: 2. The CDR3 DNA reads TGTGCCACCCAGGGGGCCTACGAGCAGTACTTC. It codes for CATQGAYEQYF.

The chain uses TRBV25-1 and TRBJ2-5; a weak D match, TRBD2 (5 bases). CDR1 and CDR2 from the germline V gene are MGHDK and SYGVNS. V lost 6 bases, J lost 2 bases, and 16 bases lay in between. The CDR3 has 15 residues. CDR3 nucleotide sequence: TGTGCCAGCAGCCCTTTCAGAGGGCCACAAGAGACCCAGTACTTC. Protein sequence: CASSPFRGPQETQYF.

This clone was seen more than once but under ten times. The chain carries TRBV7-8 and TRBJ2-7, with 9 bases matching TRBD1. The V gene end was trimmed by 5 bases and the J gene end by 5 bases; junction bases not matched to a gene: 7. The CDR3 length is 14 residues. CDR1 and CDR2 (germline): SGHVS, FQNEAQ. CDR3 protein: CASSRGTGSNEQYF. The CDR3 DNA is TGTGCCAGCAGCAGAGGGACAGGGTCGAACGAGCAGTACTTC.